The T cell receptor beta chain described here comes from a study of regulatory T cells in long-lasting Graves disease. Whole-study context: The study counted Graves' disease as persistent given over 5 years of antithyroid drugs and positive TSH receptor antibodies. Overall study findings and caveats: Preferential use of TRBV28, TRBJ1-2 and TRBJ2-5 was seen in persistent disease.

Indicated time point: persistent/refractory GD, antithyroid drugs over 5 years with positive TRAb. Researchers made the TCR library from RNA that was extracted from PBMCs. A remark on this clonotype: Its antigen is still unknown.

CDR1 is SEHNR, CDR2 FQNEAQ, per germline (reference sequence). Trimming stripped 4 bases from V and 7 bases from J, with 10 bases between. This CDR3 has 12 amino acids. Construction of TCR beta libraries relied on iRepertoire HTBI primers and on Arm-PCR targeting CDR3 regions. TCRdb used MiXCR to reprocess the multiplex PCR reads, holding one entry per CDR3 protein. The sample lists 700,000 or so distinct CDR3 sequences, around 30% occurring once. Material: peripheral blood mononuclear cells (PBMCs), obtained when the disease was refractory, from a patient treated with antithyroid drugs. V is TRBV7-9 and J is TRBJ1-2; no clear D. The sequence was collected from a female donor with Graves disease. Here the CDR3 reads CASSSDLIGYTF. The CDR3 DNA is TGTGCCAGCAGCTCCGACCTAATTGGCTACACCTTC.